This T cell receptor beta chain derives from a study of early T cells in non-severe SARS-CoV-2 infection. Study summary: Chains were unpaired, as sequencing was done on bulk RNA from unsorted whole blood.

From germline, CDR1 is DFQATT and CDR2 SNEGSKA (reference sequence). The ends were cut back, 5 bases at V and 8 bases at J, with 43 bases in the middle. This CDR3 region has 21 residues. This clonotype appeared many times. Each single cDNA molecule received a unique molecular identifier. TCRdb re-called the 5' RACE reads through MiXCR, storing one row per CDR3 protein. The table has tens of thousands of distinct CDR3 sequences, around 6% seen once. The rearrangement uses TRBV20-1 and TRBJ2-7, with D hard to call. The TCR was taken from an adult who was a healthcare worker with PCR-confirmed SARS-CoV-2 infection or an uninfected control (not recorded which). Specimen: whole blood. The CDR3 here is CSALERAFDGQIKPSSRQQYF. The CDR3 DNA is TGCAGTGCTCTCGAAAGGGCCTTCGACGGGCAGATTAAACCGTCGTCCCGTCAGCAGTACTTC.